This entry describes one T cell receptor beta chain. The data belong to a study of blood T cell repertoires in COVID-19. Study information: Samples came from the United States, Italy and Spain, spanning acute and convalescent COVID-19. PBMCs, B-cell-depleted T cells, or T cells were the source of the cDNA or gDNA that made up the material.

Per the study methods: Scientists estimated how many nucleated cells there were by amplifying reference gene primers. Using immunoSEQ multiplex PCR, the repertoire was profiled, and TCRdb retains in-frame clones only, with some absent. V and J calls plus clone size are reproduced from that table; the DNA served to infer D and trimming. The sample contains about 160,000 clones, roughly 86% of which appear only once. The source of this sequence is a woman in her fifties or sixties who had recovered from COVID-19. Sequencing was performed on peripheral blood.

CDR3 nucleotides: TGTGCCAGCAGTTACTCAAGGGACAGAGTAACTGAAGCTTTCTTT. Amino acids: CASSYSRDRVTEAFF. V gene TRBV6-5 combines with J gene TRBJ1-1, with TRBD1 identical over 7 bases. The CDR3 extends over 15 amino acids. After removal of 0 bases from V and 5 bases from J, the junction contained 6 bases not matched to a gene. Germline V gene data show CDR1 as MNHEY and CDR2 as SVGAGI.